This T cell receptor beta chain was sequenced for a study of cytomegalovirus exposure and HLA in healthy donors. PCR used 60 Vbeta primers and 13 Jbeta primers. Some clones are missing from TCRdb's copy, which holds only in-frame ones; the method was immunoSEQ multiplex PCR. The sample lists about 150,000 clones, 80% occurring once. The V end was cut by 3 bases, the J end by 7 bases, with 10 bases between. CDR3 size: 12 residues. Looked up from germline, CDR1 is MNHEY and CDR2 is SMNVEV (reference sequence). The chain joins TRBV27 to TRBJ2-7; D is unresolved. This TCR was recovered from a man between 25 and 39 years old in good health and CMV-seropositive. The sequencing sample was made of PBMCs. CDR3 loop: CASSFYPREQYF. The CDR3 nucleotides are TGTGCCAGCAGTTTTTATCCTCGGGAGCAGTACTTC.